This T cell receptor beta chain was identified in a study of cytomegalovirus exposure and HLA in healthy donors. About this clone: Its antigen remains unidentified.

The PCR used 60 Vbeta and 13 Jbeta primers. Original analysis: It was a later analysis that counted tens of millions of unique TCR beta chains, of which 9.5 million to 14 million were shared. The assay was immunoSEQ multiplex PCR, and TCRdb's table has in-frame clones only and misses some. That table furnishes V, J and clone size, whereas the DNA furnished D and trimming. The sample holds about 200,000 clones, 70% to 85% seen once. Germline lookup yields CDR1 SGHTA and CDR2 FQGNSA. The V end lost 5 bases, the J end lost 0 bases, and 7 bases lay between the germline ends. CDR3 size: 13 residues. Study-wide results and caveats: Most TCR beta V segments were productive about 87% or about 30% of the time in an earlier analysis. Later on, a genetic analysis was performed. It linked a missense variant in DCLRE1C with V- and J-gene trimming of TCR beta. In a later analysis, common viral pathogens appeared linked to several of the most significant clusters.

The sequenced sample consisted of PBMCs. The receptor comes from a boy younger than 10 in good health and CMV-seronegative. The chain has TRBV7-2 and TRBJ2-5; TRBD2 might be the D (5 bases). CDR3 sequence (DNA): TGTGCCAGCAGCGGCGGGTACCAAGAGACCCAGTACTTC. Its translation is CASSGGYQETQYF.